This T cell receptor (beta chain) was recovered during a study of blood T cell repertoires in COVID-19. At the level of the study: COVID-19 samples, acute and convalescent, were from the United States, Italy and Spain.

Cohort 3 donors counted as recovered after two negative PCRs, clearance, or resolved symptoms. Authors' analysis steps: Estimation of nucleated cell counts relied on the amplification of reference gene primers. Assay: immunoSEQ multiplex PCR; the TCRdb copy retains only in-frame clones and omits some. V, J and clone size were drawn from that table, and D and trimming were deduced from the DNA. Among more than 200,000 clones listed, roughly 89% were seen once. The CDR3 is made up of 18 amino acids. Trimming at V came to 4 bases and at J to 6 bases, leaving 13 bases not matched to a gene. Germline loops: CDR1 SGHVS, CDR2 FQNEAQ.

The sequence was obtained from a woman aged 25 to 45 who had recovered from COVID-19. The chain combines TRBV7-8 with TRBJ2-1; 12 bases are shared with TRBD2. The sequenced sample consisted of PBMCs or T cells enriched from blood (not recorded which). The CDR3 protein is CASSSLTSGRKNFNEQFF. In DNA, the CDR3 is TGTGCCAGCAGCTCCCTCACTAGCGGGAGGAAAAACTTCAATGAGCAGTTCTTC.